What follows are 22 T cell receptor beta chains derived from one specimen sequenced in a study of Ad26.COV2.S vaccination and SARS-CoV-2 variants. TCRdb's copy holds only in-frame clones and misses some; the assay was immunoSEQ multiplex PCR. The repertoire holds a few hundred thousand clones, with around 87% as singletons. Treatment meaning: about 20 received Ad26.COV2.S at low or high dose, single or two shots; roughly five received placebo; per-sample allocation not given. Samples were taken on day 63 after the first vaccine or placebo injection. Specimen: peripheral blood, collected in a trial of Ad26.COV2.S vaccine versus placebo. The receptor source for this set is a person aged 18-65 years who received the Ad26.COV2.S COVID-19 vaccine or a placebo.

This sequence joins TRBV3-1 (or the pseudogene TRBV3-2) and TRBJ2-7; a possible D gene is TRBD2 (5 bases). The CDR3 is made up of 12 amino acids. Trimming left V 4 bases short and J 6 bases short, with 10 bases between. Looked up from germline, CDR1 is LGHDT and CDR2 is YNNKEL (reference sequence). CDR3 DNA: TGTGCCAGCAGCCCGGGCCGGGGCGAGCAGTACTTC. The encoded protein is CASSPGRGEQYF.

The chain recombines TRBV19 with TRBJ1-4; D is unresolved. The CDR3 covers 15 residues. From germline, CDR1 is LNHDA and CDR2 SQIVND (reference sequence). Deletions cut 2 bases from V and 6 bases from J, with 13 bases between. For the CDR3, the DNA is TGTGCCAGTAGTATAACAGCCGGTTTTGATGAAAAACTGTTTTTT. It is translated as CASSITAGFDEKLFF. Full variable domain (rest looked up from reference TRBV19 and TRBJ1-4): DGGITQSPKYLFRKEGQNVTLSCEQNLNHDAMYWYRQDPGQGLRLIYYSQIVNDFQKGDIAEGYSVSREKKESFPLTVTSAQKNPTAFYLCASSITAGFDEKLFFGSGTQLSVL.

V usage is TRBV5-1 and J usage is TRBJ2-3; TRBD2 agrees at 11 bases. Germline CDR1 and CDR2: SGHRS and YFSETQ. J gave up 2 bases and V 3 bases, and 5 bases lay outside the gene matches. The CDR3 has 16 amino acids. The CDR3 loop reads CASSSSSGGYTDTQYF. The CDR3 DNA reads TGCGCCAGCAGCTCCTCTAGCGGGGGGTACACAGATACGCAGTATTTT.

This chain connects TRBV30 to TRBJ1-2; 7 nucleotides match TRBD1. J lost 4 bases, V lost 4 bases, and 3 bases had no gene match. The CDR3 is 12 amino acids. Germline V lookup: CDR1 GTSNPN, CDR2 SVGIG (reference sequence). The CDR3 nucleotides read TGTGCCTGGACGACAGGGACCTATGGCTACACCTTC. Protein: CAWTTGTYGYTF.

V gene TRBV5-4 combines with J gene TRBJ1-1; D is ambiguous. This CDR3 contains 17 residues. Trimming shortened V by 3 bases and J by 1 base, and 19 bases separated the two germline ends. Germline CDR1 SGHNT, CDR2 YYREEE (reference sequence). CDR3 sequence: CASSSFLSLGRNTEAFF. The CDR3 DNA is TGTGCCAGCAGCTCGTTCTTATCCCTAGGGAGGAACACTGAAGCTTTCTTT.

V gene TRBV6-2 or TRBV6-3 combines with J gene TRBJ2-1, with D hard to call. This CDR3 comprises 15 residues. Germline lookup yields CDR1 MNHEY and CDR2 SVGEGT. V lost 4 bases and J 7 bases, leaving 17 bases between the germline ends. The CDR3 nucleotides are TGTGCCAGCAGTTCGCCGGCCACAGCTTGGAATGAGCAGTTCTTC. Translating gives CASSSPATAWNEQFF.

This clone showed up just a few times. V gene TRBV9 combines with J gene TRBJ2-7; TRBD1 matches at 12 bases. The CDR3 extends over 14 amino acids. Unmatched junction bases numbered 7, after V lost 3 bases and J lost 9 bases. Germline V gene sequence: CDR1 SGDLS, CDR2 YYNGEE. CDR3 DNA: TGTGCCAGCAGCGCCCGGGACAGGGGGCACGGGCAGTACTTC. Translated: CASSARDRGHGQYF. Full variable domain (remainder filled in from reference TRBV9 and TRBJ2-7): DSGVTQTPKHLITATGQRVTLRCSPRSGDLSVYWYQQSLDQGLQFLIQYYNGEERAKGNILERFSAQQFPDLHSELNLSSLELGDSALYFCASSARDRGHGQYFGPGTRLTVT.

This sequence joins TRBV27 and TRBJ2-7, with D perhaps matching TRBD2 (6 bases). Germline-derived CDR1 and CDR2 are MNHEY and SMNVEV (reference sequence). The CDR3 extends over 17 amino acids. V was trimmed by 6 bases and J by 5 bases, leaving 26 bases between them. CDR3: CASSNPPMWRGANEQYF. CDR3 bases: TGTGCCAGCAGCAACCCCCCGATGTGGAGGGGTGCAAACGAGCAGTACTTC.

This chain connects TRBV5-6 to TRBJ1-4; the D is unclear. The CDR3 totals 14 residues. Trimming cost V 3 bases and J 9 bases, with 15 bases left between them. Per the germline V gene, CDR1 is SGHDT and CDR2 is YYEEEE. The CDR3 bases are TGTGCCAGCAGCTCGACCCCTCGAGGACAAAAACTGTTTTTT. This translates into CASSSTPRGQKLFF.

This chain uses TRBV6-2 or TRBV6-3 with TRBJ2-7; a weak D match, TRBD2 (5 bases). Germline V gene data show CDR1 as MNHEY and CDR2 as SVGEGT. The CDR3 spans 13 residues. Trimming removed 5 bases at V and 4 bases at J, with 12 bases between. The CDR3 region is CASSPSGEYEQYF. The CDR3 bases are TGTGCCAGCAGTCCCTCCGGGGAATACGAGCAGTACTTC.

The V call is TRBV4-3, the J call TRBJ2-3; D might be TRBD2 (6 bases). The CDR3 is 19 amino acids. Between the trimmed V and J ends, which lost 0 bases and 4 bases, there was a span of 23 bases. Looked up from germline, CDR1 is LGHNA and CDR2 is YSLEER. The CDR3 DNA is TGCGCCAGCAGCCAAGAAGGGGCCCGGGGGAGTTCCACCCCAGATACGCAGTATTTT. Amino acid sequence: CASSQEGARGSSTPDTQYF.

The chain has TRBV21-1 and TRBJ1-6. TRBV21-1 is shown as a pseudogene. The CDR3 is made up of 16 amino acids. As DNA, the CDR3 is TGTGCCAGCAGCAAAGAGTGGGGGAGAACCCATTCACCCCTCCACTTT. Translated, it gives CASSKEWGRTHSPLHF.

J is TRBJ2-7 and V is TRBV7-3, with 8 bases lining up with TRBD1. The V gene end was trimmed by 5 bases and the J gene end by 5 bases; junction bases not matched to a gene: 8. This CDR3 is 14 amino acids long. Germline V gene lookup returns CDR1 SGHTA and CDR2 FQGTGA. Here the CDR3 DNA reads TGTGCCAGCAGCCTACAACAGGGGGACAACGAGCAGTACTTC. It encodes CASSLQQGDNEQYF.

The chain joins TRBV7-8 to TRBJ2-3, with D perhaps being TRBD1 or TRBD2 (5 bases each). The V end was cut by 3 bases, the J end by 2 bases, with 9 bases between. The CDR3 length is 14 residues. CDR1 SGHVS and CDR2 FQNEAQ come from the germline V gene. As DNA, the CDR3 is TGTGCCAGCAGCTTGACGGGACCCACAGATACGCAGTATTTT. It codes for CASSLTGPTDTQYF.

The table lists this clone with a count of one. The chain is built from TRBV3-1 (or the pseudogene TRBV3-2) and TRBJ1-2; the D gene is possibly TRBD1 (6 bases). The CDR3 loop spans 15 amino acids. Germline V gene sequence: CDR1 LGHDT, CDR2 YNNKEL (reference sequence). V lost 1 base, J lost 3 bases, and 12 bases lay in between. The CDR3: CASSQVWKGDYGYTF. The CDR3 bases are TGTGCCAGCAGCCAAGTCTGGAAGGGGGACTATGGCTACACCTTC.

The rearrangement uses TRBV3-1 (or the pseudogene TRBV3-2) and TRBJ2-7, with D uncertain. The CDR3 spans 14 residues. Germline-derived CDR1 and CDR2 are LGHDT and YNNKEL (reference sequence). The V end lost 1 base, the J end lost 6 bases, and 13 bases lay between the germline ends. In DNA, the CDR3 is TGTGCCAGCAGCCAAGGTCGCAGGCAGAGCGAGCAGTACTTC. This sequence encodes CASSQGRRQSEQYF.

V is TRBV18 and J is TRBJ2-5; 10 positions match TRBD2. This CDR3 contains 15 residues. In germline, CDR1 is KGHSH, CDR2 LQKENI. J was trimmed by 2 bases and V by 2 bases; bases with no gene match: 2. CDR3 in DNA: TGTGCCAGCTCACCATTAGCGGGGGGACAAGAGACCCAGTACTTC. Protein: CASSPLAGGQETQYF.

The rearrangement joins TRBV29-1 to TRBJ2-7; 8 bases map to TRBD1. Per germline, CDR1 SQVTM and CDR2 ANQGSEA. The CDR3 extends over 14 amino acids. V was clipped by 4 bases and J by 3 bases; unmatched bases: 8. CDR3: CSVALRQGLYEQYF. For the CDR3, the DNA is TGCAGCGTTGCTCTCCGACAGGGGCTCTACGAGCAGTACTTC.

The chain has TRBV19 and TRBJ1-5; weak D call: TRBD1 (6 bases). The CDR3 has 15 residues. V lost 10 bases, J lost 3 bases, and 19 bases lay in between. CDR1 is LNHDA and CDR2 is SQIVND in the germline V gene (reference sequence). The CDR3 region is CATEGGLRNNQPQHF. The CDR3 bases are TGTGCCACCGAGGGGGGCCTTAGGAACAATCAGCCCCAGCATTTT.

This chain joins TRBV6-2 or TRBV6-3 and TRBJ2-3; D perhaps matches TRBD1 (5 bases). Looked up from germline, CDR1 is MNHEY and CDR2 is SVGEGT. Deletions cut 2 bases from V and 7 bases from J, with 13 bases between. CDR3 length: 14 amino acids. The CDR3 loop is CASSYTGSWHTQYF. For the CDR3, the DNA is TGTGCCAGCAGTTACACAGGCTCATGGCATACGCAGTATTTT.

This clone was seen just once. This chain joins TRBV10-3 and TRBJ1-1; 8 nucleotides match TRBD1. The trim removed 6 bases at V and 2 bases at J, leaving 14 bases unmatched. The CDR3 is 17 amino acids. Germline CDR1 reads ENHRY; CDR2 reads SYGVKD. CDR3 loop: CAIRNTGGLLPNTEAFF. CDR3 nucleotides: TGTGCCATCAGAAATACAGGGGGTCTCCTTCCTAACACTGAAGCTTTCTTT.

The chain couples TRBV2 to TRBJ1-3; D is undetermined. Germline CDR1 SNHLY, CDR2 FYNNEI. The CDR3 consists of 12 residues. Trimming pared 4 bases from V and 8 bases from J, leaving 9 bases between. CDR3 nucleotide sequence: TGTGCCAGCAGTGCATTAATGGACACCATATATTTT. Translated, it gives CASSALMDTIYF.